Given below is one TCR beta chain in context. These data come from a study of regulatory T cells in long-lasting Graves disease. As for the study in general: Graves' patients diagnosed newly had used antithyroid drugs under 3 months.

Noted time point: newly diagnosed GD, antithyroid drugs for less than 3 months. RNA extracted from PBMCs served as the sequencing template. Patients were enrolled at an endocrinology department in Xi'an, China. In building TCR beta libraries, iRepertoire HTBI primers were used together with Arm-PCR of CDR3 regions. Each CDR3 protein gets one entry after TCRdb re-called the multiplex PCR reads with MiXCR. The table has 580,000 or so distinct CDR3 sequences, roughly a sixth seen once. This same sample was also part of a study on T cells in Graves' hyperthyroidism and ophthalmopathy.

This receptor was obtained from a young man with Graves disease. Material: peripheral blood mononuclear cells (PBMCs), obtained at new diagnosis, from a patient treated with antithyroid drugs.

This CDR3 reads CAWSTGSGAHQPQHF. CDR3 DNA: TGTGCCTGGAGTACGGGGAGTGGGGCTCATCAGCCCCAGCATTTT. This chain connects TRBV30 to TRBJ1-5; tentative D call: TRBD1 (5 bases). Trimming took off 2 bases at V and 5 bases at J, with 16 bases between the two ends. Germline loops: CDR1 GTSNPN, CDR2 SVGIG (reference sequence). The CDR3 consists of 15 residues.